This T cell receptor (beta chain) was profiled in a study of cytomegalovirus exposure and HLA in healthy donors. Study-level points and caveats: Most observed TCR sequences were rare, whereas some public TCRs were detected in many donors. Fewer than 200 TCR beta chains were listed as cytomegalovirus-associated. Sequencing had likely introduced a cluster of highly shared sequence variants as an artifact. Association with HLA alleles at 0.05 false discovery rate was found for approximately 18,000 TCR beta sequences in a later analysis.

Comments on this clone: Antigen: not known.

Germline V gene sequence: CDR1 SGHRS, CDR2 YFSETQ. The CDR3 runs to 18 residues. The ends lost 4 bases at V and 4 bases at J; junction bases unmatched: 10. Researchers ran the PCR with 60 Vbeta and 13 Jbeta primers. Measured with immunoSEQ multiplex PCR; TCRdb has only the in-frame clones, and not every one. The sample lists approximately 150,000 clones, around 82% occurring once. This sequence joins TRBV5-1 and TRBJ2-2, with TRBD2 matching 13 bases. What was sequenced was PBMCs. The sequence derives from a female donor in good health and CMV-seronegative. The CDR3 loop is CASSTRTSGSVGTGELFF. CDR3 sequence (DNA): TGCGCCAGCAGCACAAGGACTAGCGGGAGCGTTGGCACCGGGGAGCTGTTTTTT.